The 17 T cell receptor beta chains given below trace back to one sample, sequenced in a study of tumor and adjacent non-tumor tissue in lung cancer. RNA was extracted from bulk tissue without any cell sorting. More than 3 cm separated this lung sample from the edge of the tumor. The library came from three nested PCR rounds adapted from ARM-PCR protocols. TCRdb used MiXCR to reprocess the multiplex PCR reads, holding one entry per CDR3 protein. The table has some 80,000 distinct CDR3 sequences, more than 75% seen once. Material for sequencing was distant non-tumor lung tissue. Receptor source: a woman between 45 and 65 years old with non-small cell lung cancer.

The rearrangement joins TRBV5-1 to TRBJ2-7; D gene uncertain. V gave up 4 bases and J gave up 2 bases, with 16 bases separating them. The germline CDR1 and CDR2 sequences are SGHRS and YFSETQ. CDR3 length: 15 amino acids. CDR3 bases: TGCGCCAGCAGCCCGAACCTATTCAACGCCTACGAGCAGTACTTC. This sequence encodes CASSPNLFNAYEQYF.

The chain links TRBV29-1 to TRBJ1-1; D may be TRBD1 (5 bases). The CDR3 length is 14 residues. Trimming pared 1 base from V and 10 bases from J, leaving 19 bases between. The germline V gene has CDR1 SQVTM and CDR2 ANQGSEA. CDR3 sequence (DNA): TGCAGCGTTGAAGGAAAGAACAGGAACAGTGCAGCTTTCTTT. Protein sequence: CSVEGKNRNSAAFF. Supplemented by reference TRBV29-1 and TRBJ1-1, the full variable domain reads SAVISQKPSRDICQRGTSLTIQCQVDSQVTMMFWYRQQPGQSLTLIATANQGSEATYESGFVIDKFPISRPNLTFSTLTVSNMSPEDSSIYLCSVEGKNRNSAAFFGQGTRLTVV.

Of note for this clonotype: Being one base from a much bigger clone, this may be a read error. The chain couples TRBV5-1 to TRBJ2-1; TRBD1 is a possible D gene (6 bases). The CDR3 is made up of 13 amino acids. The V gene's germline CDR1 is SGHRS and CDR2 YFSETQ. The CDR3 DNA reads TGCGCCAGCAGCTTGGGGACAGTCAATGAGCAGTTATTC. This codes for CASSLGTVNEQLF.

Turning to this clonotype: A read error may account for a junction end that differs from germline. Here the CDR3 reads CGSSLGGPKDMSTEAFF. CDR3 bases: TGTGGCAGCAGCTTAGGCGGGCCCAAAGATATGAGCACTGAAGCTTTCTTT. The rearrangement uses TRBV11-2 and TRBJ1-1; no clear D. Germline V lookup: CDR1 SGHAT, CDR2 FQNNGV. CDR3 size: 17 residues.

About this clonotype itself: A much more abundant neighbour one base away suggests this may be a read error. The chain joins TRBV10-2 to TRBJ2-7, with D possibly matching TRBD1 (6 bases). V was trimmed by 9 bases and J by 2 bases, leaving 14 bases between them. This CDR3 comprises 13 residues. Germline values: CDR1 WSHSY, CDR2 SAAADI. CDR3 DNA sequence: TGCGCCAGTGCGGAACAGGGACCCTACGAGCAGTACTTC. Protein product: CASAEQGPYEQYF.

As regards this clonotype: This may come from a read error, since a much larger clone is one base off. The chain is built from TRBV9 and TRBJ2-3; D unresolved. Germline CDR1 reads SGDLS; CDR2 reads YYNGEE. The CDR3 sequence is 13 residues long. Between the trimmed V and J ends, which lost 3 bases and 6 bases, there was a span of 11 bases. The CDR3 loop reads CASSDGIVDTQYF. The CDR3 region has the DNA TGTGCCAGCAGCGACGGTATCGTCGATACGCAGTATTTT. Using reference TRBV9 and TRBJ2-3 for the parts outside the CDR3, the full variable domain is DSGVTQTPKHLITATGQRVTLRCSPRSGDLSVYWYQQSLDQGLQFLIQYYNGEERAKGNILERFSAQQFPDLHSELNLSSLELGDSALYFCASSDGIVDTQYFGPGTRLTVL.

Points on this clonotype: At one boundary the junction diverges from the germline segment, which might be a read error. V usage is TRBV11-2 and J usage is TRBJ1-1, with D perhaps matching TRBD1 (6 bases). This CDR3 is built from 15 residues. Germline assignment: CDR1 SGHAT and CDR2 FQNNGV. CDR3 bases: TGTGCCAGCAGCATAGAGCCGGGGGCGGACACTGAAGCATTCTTT. Amino acid sequence: CASSIEPGADTEAFF.

As for this clonotype: Since the CDR3 does not end with the conserved phenylalanine or tryptophan, this likely comes from a read error. V is TRBV12-3 or TRBV12-4 and J is TRBJ2-1; D may be TRBD2 (5 bases). There are 14 residues in the CDR3. V lost 5 bases and J 9 bases, leaving 17 bases between the germline ends. The CDR3 protein is CASSPPELVGEQFY. Here the CDR3 DNA reads TGTGCCAGCAGTCCCCCGGAACTAGTGGGTGAGCAGTTCTAC.

In regard to this clonotype: The CDR3 does not end in the conserved phenylalanine or tryptophan, so this is likely a read error. V gene TRBV5-1 combines with J gene TRBJ2-2, with D possibly being TRBD1 or TRBD2 (6 bases each). This CDR3 comprises 14 residues. Germline CDR1 SGHRS, CDR2 YFSETQ. The CDR3 bases are TGCGCCAGCAGCCTCGGACAGACCCACGGGGGGCTGTTTTCT. Protein sequence: CASSLGQTHGGLFS.

The chain has TRBV6-2 or TRBV6-3 and TRBJ2-7, with D possibly TRBD2 on 6 matching bases. Germline V gene lookup returns CDR1 MNHEY and CDR2 SVGEGT. The CDR3 contains 11 residues. The CDR3 region is CVSGLGKEQYF. CDR3 in DNA: TGTGTTAGCGGCTTGGGGAAAGAGCAGTACTTC.

To note about this clonotype: At one end the junction does not follow the germline gene, possibly because of a read error. The CDR3 loop is CASSQQADSHAEAFF. CDR3 sequence (DNA): TGTGCCAGTAGCCAACAGGCGGACAGTCACGCTGAAGCTTTCTTT. The chain uses TRBV14 and TRBJ1-1; perhaps TRBD1 as D (6 bases). CDR3 length: 15 residues. The germline gives CDR1 SGHDN, CDR2 FVKESK.

To note about this clonotype: Compared with germline, one end of the junction differs, possibly owing to a read error. The chain recombines TRBV6-5 with TRBJ1-3; D gene uncertain. Germline V gives CDR1 MNHEY, CDR2 SVGAGI. CDR3 length: 12 residues. CDR3 region: CVSRSSGNTIYF. In nucleotides, the CDR3 is TGTGTCAGCAGATCGTCCGGAAACACCATATATTTT.

The CDR3 DNA is TGCAGTGCTAGCCCCCCCAATGAACTAGCGGGAGGGTTTGGGACAGATACGCAGTATTTT. Translating gives CSASPPNELAGGFGTDTQYF. The V and J genes are TRBV20-1 and TRBJ2-3, with 13 bases that match TRBD2. Germline V gene data show CDR1 as DFQATT and CDR2 as SNEGSKA (reference sequence). V trimming: 3 bases; J trimming: 3 bases; junction bases outside the gene matches: 18. CDR3 length: 20 residues.

For this clonotype: As the CDR3 is not closed by the conserved phenylalanine or tryptophan, this likely results from a read error. The CDR3 protein is CASTLGHLETQYC. The DNA of the CDR3 is TGTGCTAGCACGCTAGGGCATTTGGAGACCCAGTACTGC. This rearrangement joins TRBV6-2 or TRBV6-3 to TRBJ2-5, with D unclear. This CDR3 spans 13 amino acids. CDR1 is MNHEY, CDR2 SVGEGT, per germline.

About this clonotype: With a much larger clone just one base away, this may be a read error. V gene TRBV7-9 combines with J gene TRBJ2-1; 7 positions match TRBD2. The CDR3 has 16 amino acids. V lost 5 bases, J lost 5 bases, and 12 bases stayed unmatched. Per germline, CDR1 SEHNR and CDR2 FQNEAQ (reference sequence). The CDR3 region is CASSAITSGTNNEQFF. DNA for the CDR3: TGTGCCAGCAGCGCCATTACGAGCGGGACCAACAATGAGCAGTTCTTC.

This clonotype is judged medium-sized. The rearrangement uses TRBV6-1 and TRBJ2-1; no firm D call. Germline values: CDR1 MNHNS, CDR2 SASEGT. The length of the CDR3 is 11 residues. Trimming removed 3 bases at V and 9 bases at J, with 6 bases between. The CDR3 coding sequence is TGTGCCAGCAGTGAGTGGGGTGAGCAGTTCTTC. This translates into CASSEWGEQFF.

As for this clonotype: With a much larger clone just one base away, this may be a read error. The CDR3 reads CASSLGSWTSGVNSGELFF. The CDR3 coding sequence is TGTGCCAGCAGCTTAGGCAGTTGGACTAGCGGGGTTAACAGCGGGGAGCTGTTTTTT. This rearrangement joins TRBV7-8 to TRBJ2-2, with TRBD2 matching 12 bases. The CDR3 has 19 amino acids. Germline-derived CDR1 and CDR2 are SGHVS and FQNEAQ.